Detailed here is one T cell receptor beta chain. This specimen comes from a study of blood T cell repertoires in COVID-19. Turning to the study itself: Sources were T cells, B-cell-depleted T cells, or PBMCs; the material itself was cDNA or gDNA.

In the authors' methods: Estimates of nucleated cell counts were drawn from the amplification of reference gene primers. Profiling relied on immunoSEQ multiplex PCR, and the TCRdb table lists in-frame clones only, not all of them. V and J calls and clone size come straight from that table; D and trimming were deduced from the DNA. This table has about 130,000 clones, roughly four fifths appearing once. Individuals aged about 18 to 89 years were recruited from 24 US areas. With 5 bases removed from V and 9 bases from J, the gap between germline ends came to 14 bases. This CDR3 region has 14 residues. From germline, CDR1 is SGHAT and CDR2 FQNNGV.

This clonotype was sampled from a man aged 30-40 years who had recovered from COVID-19. V usage is TRBV11-2 and J usage is TRBJ1-6; weak D call: TRBD1 (6 bases). Sequencing was performed on PBMCs or T cells enriched from blood (not recorded which). The CDR3 bases are TGTGCCAGCAGCGAAGGACAGACCATTTCACCCCTCCACTTT. Translated, it gives CASSEGQTISPLHF.